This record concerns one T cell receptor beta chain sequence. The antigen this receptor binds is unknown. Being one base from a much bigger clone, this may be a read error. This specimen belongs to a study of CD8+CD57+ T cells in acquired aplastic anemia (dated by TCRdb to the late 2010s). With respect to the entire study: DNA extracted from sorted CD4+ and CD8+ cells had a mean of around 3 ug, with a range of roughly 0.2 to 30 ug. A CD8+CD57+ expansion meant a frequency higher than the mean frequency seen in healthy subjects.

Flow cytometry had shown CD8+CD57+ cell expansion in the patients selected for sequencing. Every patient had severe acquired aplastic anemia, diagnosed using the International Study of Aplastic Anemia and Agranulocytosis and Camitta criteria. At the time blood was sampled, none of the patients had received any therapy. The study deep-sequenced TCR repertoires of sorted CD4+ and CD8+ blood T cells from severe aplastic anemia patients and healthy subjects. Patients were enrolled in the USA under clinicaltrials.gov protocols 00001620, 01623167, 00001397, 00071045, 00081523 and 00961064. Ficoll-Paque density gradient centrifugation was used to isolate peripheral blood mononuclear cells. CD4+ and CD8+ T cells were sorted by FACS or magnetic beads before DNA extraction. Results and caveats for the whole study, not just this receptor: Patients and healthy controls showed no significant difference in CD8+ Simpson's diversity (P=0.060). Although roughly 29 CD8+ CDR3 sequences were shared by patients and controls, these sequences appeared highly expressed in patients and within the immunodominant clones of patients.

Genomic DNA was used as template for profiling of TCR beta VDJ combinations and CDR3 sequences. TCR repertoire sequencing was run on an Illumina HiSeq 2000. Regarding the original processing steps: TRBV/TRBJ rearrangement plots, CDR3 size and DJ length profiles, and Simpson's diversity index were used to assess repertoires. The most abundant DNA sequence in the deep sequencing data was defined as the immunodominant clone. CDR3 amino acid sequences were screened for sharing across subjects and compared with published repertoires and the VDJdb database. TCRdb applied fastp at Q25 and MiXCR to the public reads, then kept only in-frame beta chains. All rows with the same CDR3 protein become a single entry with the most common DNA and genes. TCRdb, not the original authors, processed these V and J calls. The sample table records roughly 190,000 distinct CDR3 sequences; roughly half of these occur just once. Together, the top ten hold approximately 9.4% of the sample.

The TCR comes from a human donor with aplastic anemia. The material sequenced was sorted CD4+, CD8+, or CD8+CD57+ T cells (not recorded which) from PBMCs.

The CDR3 has the sequence CARGAHQPQHF. In nucleotides, the sequence is TGTGCCCGGGGGGCCCATCAGCCCCAGCATTTT. The chain is made from TRBV6-4 and TRBJ1-5; TRBD1 is a weak D gene call, 6 bases matching. From the germline V gene, CDR1 is MRHNA and CDR2 is SNTAGT. V sheds 11 bases and J sheds 5 bases, leaving 10 bases between their ends. Inclusive of the bounding cysteine and phenylalanine, the CDR3 is 11 residues long. Just the 33-base CDR3 DNA is kept, in frame starting at base 1.